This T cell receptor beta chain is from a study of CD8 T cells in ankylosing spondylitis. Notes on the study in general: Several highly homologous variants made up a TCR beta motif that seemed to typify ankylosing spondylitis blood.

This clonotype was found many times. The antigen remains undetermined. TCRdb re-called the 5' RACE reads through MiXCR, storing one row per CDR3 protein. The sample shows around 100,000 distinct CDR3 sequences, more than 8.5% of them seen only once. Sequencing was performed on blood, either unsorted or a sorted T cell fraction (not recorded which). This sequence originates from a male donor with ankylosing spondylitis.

Written as DNA, the CDR3 is TGTGCCAGCAGTGGAGTGACAGAACCCTATCAGCCCCAGCATTTT. It encodes CASSGVTEPYQPQHF. V and J are TRBV12-3 or TRBV12-4 and TRBJ1-5; maybe TRBD1 (5 bases). The CDR3 totals 15 residues. Trimming removed 5 bases at V and 5 bases at J, with 16 bases between.